This entry lists 7 T cell receptor beta chains sequenced from one sample in a study of T cells in Graves' hyperthyroidism and ophthalmopathy. What was amplified from RNA transcripts were TCR beta CDR3 regions. HTBI primers drove first-round RT-PCR of the TCR CDR3. TCRdb recomputed calls from the multiplex PCR reads with MiXCR, one row per CDR3 protein. Of 600,000 or so distinct CDR3 sequences in the sample, 15% to 20% were seen once. The sequencing input was blood. The receptors stem from a woman aged 25 to 39 with Graves' hyperthyroidism.

This clonotype was counted between two and nine times. The V call is TRBV6-2 or TRBV6-3, the J call TRBJ2-1; D remains ambiguous. Germline lookup yields CDR1 MNHEY and CDR2 SVGEGT. Trimming shortened V by 0 bases and J by 10 bases, and 7 bases separated the two germline ends. CDR3 length: 12 residues. In nucleotides, the CDR3 is TGTGCCAGCAGTTACTCATCTTTAGAGCAGTTCTTC. Its protein is CASSYSSLEQFF.

This clonotype was picked up many times. This sequence joins TRBV11-2 and TRBJ2-1; possible D gene TRBD1, 5 bases. Germline values: CDR1 SGHAT, CDR2 FQNNGV. Trimming removed 0 bases at V and 7 bases at J, with 7 bases between. The CDR3 covers 13 residues. The CDR3 here is CASSLDRANEQFF. Written as DNA, the CDR3 is TGTGCCAGCAGCTTAGACAGGGCGAATGAGCAGTTCTTC.

The chain is built from TRBV2 and TRBJ2-5; D gene uncertain. V shed 8 bases and J shed 1 base, with 17 bases lying between them. The CDR3 loop spans 15 amino acids. Germline V gene data show CDR1 as SNHLY and CDR2 as FYNNEI. The CDR3 region is CASGPTPPSQETQYF. CDR3 DNA sequence: TGTGCCAGCGGACCAACCCCACCCTCCCAAGAGACCCAGTACTTC.

This clonotype showed up just a few times. The chain combines TRBV29-1 with TRBJ1-5, with 8 bases identical to TRBD1. The CDR3 length is 13 residues. Germline CDR1 and CDR2: SQVTM and ANQGSEA. The trim removed 6 bases at V and 7 bases at J, leaving 8 bases unmatched. The CDR3 spells CSVGQGFGQPQHF. The CDR3 region has the DNA TGCAGCGTAGGACAGGGATTTGGACAGCCCCAGCATTTT.

This clonotype has at least ten counts. CDR3 coding DNA: TGTGCCAGCAGTCGTCTCCAGGCCGGAAACACCATATATTTT. This translates into CASSRLQAGNTIYF. The genes are TRBV2 and TRBJ1-3; D uncertain. V lost 5 bases and J lost 4, with 12 bases in between. Looked up from germline, CDR1 is SNHLY and CDR2 is FYNNEI. The CDR3 is 14 amino acids. Variable domain in full (rest from reference TRBV2 and TRBJ1-3): EPEVTQTPSHQVTQMGQEVILRCVPISNHLYFYWYRQILGQKVEFLVSFYNNEISEKSEIFDDQFSVERPDGSNFTLKIRSTKLEDSAMYFCASSRLQAGNTIYFGEGSWLTVV.

This clonotype was seen ten or more times. This chain uses TRBV7-2 with TRBJ1-1; D possibly corresponds to TRBD1 (5 bases). Per germline, CDR1 SGHTA and CDR2 FQGNSA. This CDR3 spans 14 amino acids. The V gene lost 4 bases and the J gene lost 11 bases, with 20 bases spanning the gap. For the CDR3, the DNA is TGTGCCAGCAGCTATTGGGGACCAGAAGGGTCCGCTTTCTTT. Translated, it gives CASSYWGPEGSAFF.

This clonotype has ten or more counts. The genes are TRBV18 and TRBJ2-7, with a tentative D call TRBD1 (6 bases). Looked up from germline, CDR1 is KGHSH and CDR2 is LQKENI. The V end lost 3 bases, the J end lost 0 bases, and 12 bases lay between the germline ends. The CDR3 length is 15 residues. The CDR3 spells CASSPGTFNSYEQYF. As DNA, the CDR3 is TGTGCCAGCTCACCCGGGACATTCAACTCCTACGAGCAGTACTTC.